This entry describes one TCR beta chain. This clone was seen only a few times. Its binding antigen is unknown. No base quality values were provided; no much bigger clone lies one nucleotide off. The data originate from a study of blood T cell repertoires in COVID-19 (dated by TCRdb to between 2020 and 2021). About the full investigation: Collaborator samples came from the United States, Italy and Spain and covered acute and convalescent phases of COVID-19. The samples were drawn from the first 160 participants of the ongoing ImmuneRACE study and from 950 to 1,500 subjects provided by 6 global collaborators. The repertoires were made available in a free public database intended to serve as a resource for research on the immune response to SARS-CoV-2. The prospective study material was composed of cDNA or gDNA derived from T cells, B-cell-depleted T cells, or PBMCs. Sample metadata almost always included a de-identified subject ID, COVID-19 status, age in years and sex. Where available, HLA class I and class II types were taken from metadata supplied by the sample provider and were not determined by assay-based typing. Subjects who had been exposed to COVID-19, were actively infected with it, or had recovered from it provided the deeply sampled blood TCRbeta repertoires that made up the dataset.

In Seattle, one collaborating source enrolled patients while the infection was active and tracked those patients longitudinally over the course of disease. Whole blood was collected in K2EDTA tubes by collaborating institutions according to the institutions' own protocols. For TCRbeta analysis, collaborator samples were shipped as frozen whole blood, as isolated PBMCs, or as DNA extracted from either sample type. Overall study results and their limits: The amount of clinical and demographic metadata varied by source and participant and was provided uncurated.

The immunoSEQ Assay, a bias-controlled multiplex PCR, was used to amplify TCRbeta CDR3 regions from genomic DNA. The original pipeline was this. Nucleated cell counts per sample were estimated from amplification of reference gene primers within the assay. To quantify the absolute abundance of each unique TCRbeta CDR3 rearrangement, sequence reads were collapsed and filtered. Productive Simpson clonality was computed per sample as the square root of Simpson's diversity index over productive rearrangements. TCRdb retrieved this table from immuneACCESS and kept in-frame rearrangements only. Not all clones are present; in checked studies, unresolved V genes account for under half, and no reason is known for the remainder. That table is the source of V, J and clone size, and D and trimming were worked out from the DNA. The sample yields more than 200,000 clones; 80% to 85% were counted once. The ten biggest clones cover 10% of the sample.

V gives up 6 bases and J gives up 2 bases, and the segment between their germline ends measures 8 bases. The CDR3 has 14 amino acids, counting the end cysteine and phenylalanine. Only CDR3 DNA is held: 42 bases, read in frame from base 1. CDR1 and CDR2 (MDHEN, SYDVKM) derive from the germline V gene. The chain uses TRBV28 and TRBJ1-6; no D segment can be confidently identified. The specimen was peripheral blood. The clonotype was recovered from a woman of 80 years or more with COVID-19, enrolled during active disease. The sequenced DNA is TGTGCCAGCAGGCAGAGGACCTATAATTCACCCCTCCACTTT. This is translated as CASRQRTYNSPLHF.